One and the same sample provided the 9 T cell receptor beta chains below, sequenced in a study of human T cells and chemical hapten exposure. Time point denoted: patch test 1, 2 weeks after DPC sensitization. The treatment here: therapeutic diphenylcyclopropenone sensitization with weekly scalp DPC. TCRdb itself ran the RACE reads through MiXCR, one entry per CDR3 protein. Of 75,000 to 100,000 distinct CDR3 sequences in the sample, roughly 10% are singletons; the top ten hold 2.2%. Specimen: whole blood, collected in connection with sensitization to the hapten diphenylcyclopropenone (DPC). The receptors come from a man aged 35 to 55 with alopecia areata. Some clones in this sample may be carry-over from other donors' samples.

This clonotype was observed a few times. The gene calls are TRBV6-5 and TRBJ1-2, with a tentative D call TRBD1 (5 bases). V was pared by 4 bases and J by 4 bases, with 13 bases between. This CDR3 has 14 amino acids. Germline V CDR1 and CDR2: MNHEY, SVGAGI. The CDR3, as DNA: TGTGCCAGCAGTTCTCCGGGGCAGGCCTATGGCTACACCTTC. This encodes CASSSPGQAYGYTF.

The count of this clonotype is one. The chain combines TRBV19 with TRBJ2-3; the match to TRBD1 covers 9 bases. CDR3 length: 14 residues. The J segment lost 4 bases and the V segment lost 4 bases, leaving 3 bases of the junction unmatched. Germline CDR1 and CDR2: LNHDA and SQIVND (reference sequence). The CDR3 bases are TGTGCCAGTAGTACCACAGGGGGCCCAGATACGCAGTATTTT. Protein product: CASSTTGGPDTQYF.

This clonotype occurred a few times. The chain couples TRBV6-2 or TRBV6-3 to TRBJ1-2; D not resolved. The germline CDR1 and CDR2 sequences are MNHEY and SVGEGT. CDR3 size: 14 residues. V dropped 0 bases and J dropped 8 bases, with 13 bases sitting between them. CDR3: CASSYSLPADGYTF. The CDR3 DNA reads TGTGCCAGCAGTTACTCGTTACCCGCGGACGGCTACACCTTC.

This clonotype was seen a few times. The V and J genes are TRBV4-3 and TRBJ1-2, with D hard to call. The ends were cut back, 0 bases at V and 2 bases at J, with 7 bases in the middle. This CDR3 has 14 residues. The germline gives CDR1 LGHNA, CDR2 YSLEER. The CDR3 nucleotides are TGCGCCAGCAGCCAAGATATGCGAAACTATGGCTACACCTTC. Translation: CASSQDMRNYGYTF.

This clonotype was seen ten or more times. This rearrangement joins TRBV7-9 to TRBJ1-2, with 10 nucleotides matching TRBD1. Germline CDR1 and CDR2: SEHNR and FQNEAQ (reference sequence). The CDR3 spans 14 residues. V shed 5 bases, J shed 7 bases, and the junction held 7 bases outside the gene matches. The CDR3 region has the DNA TGTGCCAGCAGCCGCGACAGGGGGCGCGGTGGCTACACCTTC. This translates into CASSRDRGRGGYTF.

The V and J genes are TRBV6-5 and TRBJ2-2, with D possibly matching TRBD1 (6 bases). In germline, CDR1 is MNHEY, CDR2 SVGAGI. With 2 bases removed from V and 0 bases from J, the gap between germline ends came to 7 bases. CDR3 length: 15 amino acids. DNA for the CDR3: TGTGCCAGCAGTTACGGGACACCGAACACCGGGGAGCTGTTTTTT. Amino acids: CASSYGTPNTGELFF.

The sample holds many counts of this clonotype. This chain links TRBV7-2 with TRBJ2-3, with D possibly being TRBD2 (6 bases). In germline, CDR1 is SGHTA, CDR2 FQGNSA. V was cut by 5 bases and J by 5 bases, with 11 bases left in between. The CDR3 is 13 residues long. The DNA of the CDR3 is TGTGCCAGCAGCAGACTAGTACGAGATACGCAGTATTTT. Translating it yields CASSRLVRDTQYF.

V usage is TRBV29-1 and J usage is TRBJ2-3; 8 bases map to TRBD2. The J segment lost 5 bases and the V segment lost 4 bases, leaving 14 bases of the junction unmatched. Germline V CDR1 and CDR2: SQVTM, ANQGSEA. The CDR3 contains 16 residues. The CDR3 sequence is CSVVRAGGAQEDTQYF. CDR3 bases: TGCAGCGTTGTGAGGGCCGGGGGGGCTCAGGAAGATACGCAGTATTTT.

The chain is built from TRBV7-9 and TRBJ2-7; tentatively, D is TRBD1 (5 bases). The CDR3 length is 15 residues. V was pared by 0 bases and J by 3 bases, with 12 bases between. The germline gives CDR1 SEHNR, CDR2 FQNEAQ (reference sequence). CDR3 protein: CASSLAAGPVYEQYF. In nucleotides, the CDR3 is TGTGCCAGCAGCTTAGCGGCAGGGCCCGTCTACGAGCAGTACTTC.